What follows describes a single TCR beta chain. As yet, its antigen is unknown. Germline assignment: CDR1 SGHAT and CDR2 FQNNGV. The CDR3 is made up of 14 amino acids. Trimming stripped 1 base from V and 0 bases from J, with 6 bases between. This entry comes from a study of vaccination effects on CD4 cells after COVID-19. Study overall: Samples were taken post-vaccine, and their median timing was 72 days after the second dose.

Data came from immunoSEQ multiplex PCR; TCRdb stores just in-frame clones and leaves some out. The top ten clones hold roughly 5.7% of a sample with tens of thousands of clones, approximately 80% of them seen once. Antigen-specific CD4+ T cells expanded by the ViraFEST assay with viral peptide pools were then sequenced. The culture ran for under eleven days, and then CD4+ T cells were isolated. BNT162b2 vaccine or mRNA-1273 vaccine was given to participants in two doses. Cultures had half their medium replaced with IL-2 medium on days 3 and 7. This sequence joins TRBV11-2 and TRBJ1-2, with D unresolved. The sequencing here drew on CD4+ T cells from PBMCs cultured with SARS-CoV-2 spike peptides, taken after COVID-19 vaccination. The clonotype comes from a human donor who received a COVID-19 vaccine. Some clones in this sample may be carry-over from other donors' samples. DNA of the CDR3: TGTGCCAGCAGCTTAGGTTTGCCTAACTATGGCTACACCTTC. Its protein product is CASSLGLPNYGYTF. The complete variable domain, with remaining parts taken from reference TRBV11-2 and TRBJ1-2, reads EAGVAQSPRYKIIEKRQSVAFWCNPISGHATLYWYQQILGQGPKLLIQFQNNGVVDDSQLPKDRFSAERLKGVDSTLKIQPAKLEDSAVYLCASSLGLPNYGYTFGSGTRLTVV.